The present entry profiles one T cell receptor beta chain with its context. Its antigen is unidentified. PCR amplification relied on 60 Vbeta primers (plus 13 Jbeta primers). Sequencing used immunoSEQ multiplex PCR; TCRdb keeps in-frame clones, though not all of them. The repertoire holds 90,000 to 120,000 clones, with approximately 82% as singletons. The sample is drawn from a study of cytomegalovirus exposure and HLA in healthy donors. Study-wide points: In an earlier analysis, most TCR beta V segments were productive about 87% or about 30% of the time.

The receptor's source is a young woman in good health and CMV-seronegative. The sequenced material came from PBMCs.

The CDR3 region is CASSPDRALRNEQFF. In nucleotides, the CDR3 is TGTGCCAGCAGCCCCGACAGGGCACTGAGGAATGAGCAGTTCTTC. The J gene is TRBJ2-1, the V gene TRBV7-2; 7 positions match TRBD1. Per germline, CDR1 SGHTA and CDR2 FQGNSA. This CDR3 spans 15 amino acids. The J segment lost 7 bases and the V segment lost 5 bases, leaving 11 bases of the junction unmatched.